A selection of T cell receptor beta chains follows, all from one sample in a study of T-cell reconstitution after alpha-beta-depleted transplantation in children. TCRdb recomputed calls from the PCR reads with MiXCR, one row per CDR3 protein. The sample shows a few hundred thousand distinct CDR3 sequences, over 9% of them seen only once. Sequenced here: PBMCs from the stem cell graft donor, sampled from the stem cell graft. These receptors came from a human donor who donated a stem cell graft to a child with acute lymphoblastic leukemia. Both conserved end residues are part of each CDR3. The D gene is left open where the match is weak.

J gene	V gene	D gene	CDR3 length	CDR3 protein
TRBJ2-1	TRBV7-3	TRBD2	15	CASSPVRTSGNEQFF
TRBJ2-7	TRBV7-9	TRBD2	15	CASSPIAGATGEQYF
TRBJ2-5	TRBV7-2	TRBD1	15	CASSGGQGIQETQYF
TRBJ1-2	TRBV29-1	.	15	CSVETTGNLWNGYTF
TRBJ2-1	TRBV7-9	TRBD2	15	CASSLPAGLVNEQFF
TRBJ2-3	TRBV6-5	.	15	CASSLGPGGGDTQYF
TRBJ2-7	TRBV11-2	TRBD2	19	CASSSTRILGAGFRYEQYF
TRBJ2-5	TRBV11-2	TRBD2	20	CASSLSPIQKREGKKETQYF
TRBJ2-5	TRBV7-2	TRBD2	15	CASSLLELAGEAQYF
TRBJ2-1	TRBV30	.	15	CAWSPRAGPYNEQFF
TRBJ2-7	TRBV19	.	14	CASSARDMSYEQYF
TRBJ2-1	TRBV20-1	.	16	CSARDPGRGSYNEQFF
TRBJ2-1	TRBV12-3/TRBV12-4	.	16	CASSPLEAETYNEQFF
TRBJ2-7	TRBV4-2	TRBD2	15	CASSRGTSGSSEQYF
TRBJ2-1	TRBV5-6	.	14	CASSLAGGFDEQFF
TRBJ2-1	TRBV5-4	.	13	CASSLAGHNEQFF
TRBJ2-7	TRBV7-6	.	12	CASSLAGVEQYF
TRBJ2-2	TRBV28	.	14	CASSLRQETGELFF
TRBJ2-2	TRBV7-8	TRBD2	18	CASSGRLAGGANTGELFF
TRBJ2-1	TRBV4-3	.	15	CASSQDGDGYNEQFF
TRBJ1-5	TRBV30	.	15	CAWSRPGVGNQPQHF
TRBJ2-3	TRBV20-1	.	13	CSARDPTTDTQYF
TRBJ2-1	TRBV6-2/TRBV6-3	.	13	CASNTGPLFVQFF
TRBJ1-5	TRBV27	.	15	CASSSLTGINQPQHF
TRBJ1-5	TRBV29-1	TRBD1	14	CSVAQGAGNQPQHF
TRBJ1-5	TRBV21-1	.	20	CASSKESLTYRGLNNQPQHF
TRBJ2-7	TRBV15	.	13	CATSSMAAYEQYF
TRBJ1-3	TRBV7-6	TRBD1	16	CASSPLGQGAGNTIYF
TRBJ2-7	TRBV4-1	TRBD1	14	CASSQPGQGYEQYF
TRBJ2-7	TRBV7-2	TRBD1	15	CASSLELGQGYEQYF
TRBJ2-7	TRBV6-2/TRBV6-3	TRBD1	14	CASSFRTGVHEQYF
TRBJ2-5	TRBV20-1	.	13	CSAPPRGAETQYF
TRBJ2-2	TRBV3-1	TRBD1	17	CASSQEIQGAYTGELFF
TRBJ2-7	TRBV5-1	TRBD2	14	CASSLNAGAYEQYF
TRBJ2-3	TRBV5-1	TRBD1	15	CASSLTGGGGDTQYF
TRBJ2-6	TRBV20-1	.	17	CCARDDEAQLGANVLTF
TRBJ2-5	TRBV7-2	.	14	CASSLDVRQETQYF
TRBJ1-3	TRBV2	.	14	CASLDWGSGNTIYF
TRBJ2-3	TRBV5-1	TRBD2	16	CASSLEVAGVTDTQYF
TRBJ1-5	TRBV15	.	13	CATSRAGSGPQHF
TRBJ2-5	TRBV5-1	.	14	CASSLVRGAGTQYF
TRBJ2-3	TRBV29-1	TRBD1	11	CSAPQGQGPYF
TRBJ2-5	TRBV29-1	.	15	CSVDGPDSLQETQYF
TRBJ1-5	TRBV6-2/TRBV6-3	.	13	CASSILGNQPQHF
TRBJ2-7	TRBV15	TRBD2	15	CATQSGTSETLEQYF
TRBJ2-3	TRBV12-3/TRBV12-4	.	13	CASSFSSMNTQYF
TRBJ2-2	TRBV5-1	TRBD2	17	CASSLELAGGPTGELFF
TRBJ2-2	TRBV20-1	.	16	CSARDLWGRGTGELFF
TRBJ2-7	TRBV20-1	TRBD2	14	CSAFRLAGDLEQYF
TRBJ2-7	TRBV20-1	.	14	CSARDGRTSYEQYF
TRBJ2-7	TRBV7-2	.	12	CASSLIAGKQYF
TRBJ2-3	TRBV7-6	.	17	CASSTISQGGGTDTQYF
TRBJ2-5	TRBV4-1	TRBD1	15	CASSLLGTGADDQYF
TRBJ2-7	TRBV2	TRBD1	12	CAFCLKGAAQYF
TRBJ1-5	TRBV12-3/TRBV12-4	.	11	CASSSGQPQHF
TRBJ2-3	TRBV5-6	TRBD2	16	CASSFPLSGSTDTQYF
TRBJ2-7	TRBV28	.	13	CASSDPRPYEQYF